These T cell receptor beta chains were read from a single sample in a study of early T cells in non-severe SARS-CoV-2 infection. Via MiXCR, TCRdb re-called the 5' RACE reads, giving one row per CDR3 protein. The table lists more than 25,000 distinct CDR3 sequences, under 10% of them singletons. The specimen sequenced was whole blood. The receptors were sampled from an adult who was a healthcare worker with PCR-confirmed SARS-CoV-2 infection or an uninfected control (not recorded which). Each CDR3 is given with its conserved first and last residue. D genes are given only for firm matches. Size is stated for part of the rows, as once, few or many counts, or as a class when the clone is expanded.

>NA|TRBV20-1|many|TRBJ2-3
TGCAGTGCCTTCGGACGCGCAGATACGCAGTATTTT
CSAFGRADTQYF
>NA|TRBV3-1|many|TRBJ2-7
TGTGCCAGCAGCCAACATATGGGCGGGGCTCTTTCCGAGCAGTACTTC
CASSQHMGGALSEQYF
>NA|TRBV11-2|many|TRBJ1-1
TGTGCCAGCAGCTTAGGGTTGACCACTGAAGCTTTCTTT
CASSLGLTTEAFF
>NA|TRBV7-2|few|TRBJ1-2
TGTGCCAGCAGAGGGTTGAGGGGCTACACCTTC
CASRGLRGYTF
>TRBD2|TRBV6-5|NA|TRBJ2-2
TGTGCCAGCAGTTACTCGGGACTAGCGAGCCACACCGGGGAGCTGTTTTTT
CASSYSGLASHTGELFF
>TRBD1|TRBV7-3|few|TRBJ2-2
TGTGCCAGCAGCCCCCCGGGACAGGGCTTCACCGGGGAGCTGTTTTTT
CASSPPGQGFTGELFF
>TRBD1|TRBV19|many|TRBJ2-3
TGTGCCAGTAGGGATTTGGGACAGCCAGGAGATACGCAGTATTTT
CASRDLGQPGDTQYF
>NA|TRBV14|many|TRBJ1-1
TGTGCCAGCAGCCAAAGCCAGAGGGGCACTGAAGCTTTCTTT
CASSQSQRGTEAFF
>NA|TRBV29-1|many|TRBJ2-7
TGCAGCGTTGACGGGGCCGGGGACGAGCAGTACTTC
CSVDGAGDEQYF
>NA|TRBV5-4|many|TRBJ1-6
TGTGCCAGCAGCTTACAGGGTATTAATTCACCCCTCCACTTT
CASSLQGINSPLHF
>NA|TRBV12-3/TRBV12-4|many|TRBJ1-5
TGTGCCAGCAGTTCAGCAGGGTTTAATCAGCCCCAGCATTTT
CASSSAGFNQPQHF
>TRBD2|TRBV2|many|TRBJ2-3
TGTGCCAGCAGTCCCACTAGCGGGGGGGCGAATACGCAGTATTTT
CASSPTSGGANTQYF
>TRBD1|TRBV6-6|few|TRBJ1-6
TGTGCCAGCACCCCCGGGACAGGGGGAAATTCACCCCTCCACTTT
CASTPGTGGNSPLHF
>TRBD2|TRBV7-3|NA|TRBJ2-3
TGTGCCAGCAGCCCCCCCGGCGGGGGGATAGATACGCAGTATTTT
CASSPPGGGIDTQYF
>NA|TRBV20-1|many|TRBJ2-5
TGCAGTGCTAAGACAGATAAAGAGACCCAGTACTTC
CSAKTDKETQYF
>NA|TRBV15|many|TRBJ1-4
TGTGCCACCGGAAGGGACCATAATGAAAAACTGTTTTTT
CATGRDHNEKLFF
>NA|TRBV29-1|many|TRBJ1-5
TGCAGCGTGAAGGGGGGGGCAGAACAGCCCCAGCATTTT
CSVKGGAEQPQHF
>NA|TRBV29-1|many|TRBJ1-1
TGCAGCGTTGAAGAGGGGAGGACTGAAGCTTTCTTT
CSVEEGRTEAFF
>TRBD1|TRBV12-3/TRBV12-4|few|TRBJ1-2
TGTGCCAGCAGTTTACGGGACAGGATCTATGGCTACACCTTC
CASSLRDRIYGYTF
>NA|TRBV3-2|NA|TRBJ2-7
TGTGCCAGCAGCCAGACACAGGGTACCTCCTACGAGCAGTACTTC
CASSQTQGTSYEQYF
>NA|TRBV6-2/TRBV6-3|few|TRBJ2-3
TGTGCCACCCAGGTCTGGGGCTCCAGCACAGATACGCAGTATTTT
CATQVWGSSTDTQYF
>TRBD2|TRBV19|few|TRBJ2-3
TGTGCCAGTAGTTCCAGGACTAGCGGTCGCACAGATACGCAGTATTTT
CASSSRTSGRTDTQYF
>NA|TRBV7-3|many|TRBJ2-3
TGTGCCAGCAGCTTAACGTGGCCCGATACGCAGTATTTT
CASSLTWPDTQYF
>NA|TRBV4-3|NA|TRBJ2-7
TGCGCCAGCAGCCAATCGACAGCGCGAAGCTCCTACGAGCAGTACTTC
CASSQSTARSSYEQYF
>TRBD2|TRBV6-5|NA|TRBJ2-7
TGTGCCAGCAGTATTCTAAGCGGGGGTGCCTACGAGCAGTACTTC
CASSILSGGAYEQYF
>NA|TRBV7-8|NA|TRBJ2-7
TGTGCCAGCAGCTTCGGGACAGCGGCGGGGGCCTACGAGCAGTACTTC
CASSFGTAAGAYEQYF
>NA|TRBV30|many|TRBJ1-6
TGTGCCTGGAGTAGGAATACGGGATCACCCCTCCACTTT
CAWSRNTGSPLHF
>NA|TRBV27|large|TRBJ2-6
TGTGCCAGCAGCCCCTCTGGGGCCAACGTCCTGACTTTC
CASSPSGANVLTF
>NA|TRBV4-1|few|TRBJ2-1
TGCGCCAGCAGGCAAGAACGGTACAATGAGCAGTTCTTC
CASRQERYNEQFF
>NA|TRBV27|NA|TRBJ2-5
TGTGCCAGCAGTTTCAGTGGGTCCGAGACCCAGTACTTC
CASSFSGSETQYF
>TRBD2|TRBV13|few|TRBJ2-5
TGTGCCAGCAGCTTAGGGGGTAGCGGGGAAGAGACCCAGTACTTC
CASSLGGSGEETQYF
>TRBD1|TRBV27|many|TRBJ1-2
TGTGCCAGCAGCCCTAGATCAGGGGGAGTTTCGAACTATGGCTACACCTTC
CASSPRSGGVSNYGYTF
>TRBD1|TRBV5-1|many|TRBJ1-2
TGCGCCAGCAGCTTGGAACCAGGGGGCTTTGGCTACACCTTC
CASSLEPGGFGYTF
>NA|TRBV7-6|many|TRBJ1-2
TGTGCCAGCAGCTTAGGTCAACCCGACGGCTACACCTTC
CASSLGQPDGYTF
>TRBD1|TRBV6-2/TRBV6-3|many|TRBJ2-3
TGTGCCAGCAGTCGGACAGGGGGCGACTCAGCTACGCAGTATTTT
CASSRTGGDSATQYF
>NA|TRBV29-1|NA|TRBJ2-3
TGCAGCGTTGAAGACCGGGCCCAGAACGCAGATACGCAGTATTTT
CSVEDRAQNADTQYF
>NA|TRBV11-2|many|TRBJ1-2
TGTGCCAGCAGCCCCAATCGAGGGACCAATGGCTACACCTTC
CASSPNRGTNGYTF
>TRBD2|TRBV3-1|many|TRBJ2-5
TGTGCCAGCAGCCAAGAACCGGGGGGCCAAGAGACCCAGTACTTC
CASSQEPGGQETQYF
>NA|TRBV12-3/TRBV12-4|many|TRBJ1-6
TGTGCCAGCAGTTCGACAGCGACGGGTTCACCCCTCCACTTT
CASSSTATGSPLHF
>NA|TRBV2|few|TRBJ2-5
TGTGCCAGCAGTGAAGGAACAGGGAGACAAGAGACCCAGTACTTC
CASSEGTGRQETQYF
>NA|TRBV7-2|many|TRBJ2-1
TGTGCCAGCAGCTTAGTCGGGACATACAATGAGCAGTTCTTC
CASSLVGTYNEQFF
>TRBD1|TRBV29-1|NA|TRBJ1-3
TGCAGCGCCGTCACAGGGGCTAATGGAAACACCATATATTTT
CSAVTGANGNTIYF
>NA|TRBV6-1|medium-sized|TRBJ1-5
TGTGCCAGCAGTGAAAGCATGAATCAGCCCCAGCATTTT
CASSESMNQPQHF